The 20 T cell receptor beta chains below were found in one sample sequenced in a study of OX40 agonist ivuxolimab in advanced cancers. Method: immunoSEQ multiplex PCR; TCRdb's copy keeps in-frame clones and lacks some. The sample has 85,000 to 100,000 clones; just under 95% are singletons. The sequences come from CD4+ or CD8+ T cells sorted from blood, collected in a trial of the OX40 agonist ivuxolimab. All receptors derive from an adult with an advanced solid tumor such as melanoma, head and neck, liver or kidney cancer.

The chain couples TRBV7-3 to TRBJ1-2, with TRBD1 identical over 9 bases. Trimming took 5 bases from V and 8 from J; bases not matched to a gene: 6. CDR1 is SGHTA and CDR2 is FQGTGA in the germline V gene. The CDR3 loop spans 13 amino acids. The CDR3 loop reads CASSPGQGEGYTF. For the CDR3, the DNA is TGTGCCAGCAGCCCGGGACAGGGTGAGGGCTACACCTTC.

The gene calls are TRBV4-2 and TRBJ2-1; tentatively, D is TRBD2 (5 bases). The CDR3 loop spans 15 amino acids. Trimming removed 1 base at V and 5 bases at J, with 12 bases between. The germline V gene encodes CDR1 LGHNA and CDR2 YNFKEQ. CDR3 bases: TGTGCCAGCAGCCAAGGGGGAGACACAAACAATGAGCAGTTCTTC. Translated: CASSQGGDTNNEQFF.

The CDR3 here is CASSVQLGTDYGYTF. In nucleotides, the CDR3 is TGTGCCAGCAGTGTACAATTGGGCACGGACTATGGCTACACCTTC. This sequence joins TRBV6-1 and TRBJ1-2; the D is unclear. This CDR3 is built from 15 residues. The V and J ends lost 4 bases and 3 bases respectively, with 15 bases between them. CDR1 and CDR2 (germline): MNHNS, SASEGT.

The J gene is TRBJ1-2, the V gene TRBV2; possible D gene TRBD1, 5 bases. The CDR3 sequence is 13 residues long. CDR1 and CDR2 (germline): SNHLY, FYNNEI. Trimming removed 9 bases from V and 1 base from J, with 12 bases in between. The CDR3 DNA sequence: TGTGCCAGTCGTCGGGGCCTTAACTATGGCTACACCTTC. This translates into CASRRGLNYGYTF.

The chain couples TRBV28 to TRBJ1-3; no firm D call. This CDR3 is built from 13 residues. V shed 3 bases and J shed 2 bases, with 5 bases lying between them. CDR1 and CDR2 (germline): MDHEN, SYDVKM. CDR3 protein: CASSFSAGNTIYF. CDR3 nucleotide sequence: TGTGCCAGCAGTTTCTCCGCTGGAAACACCATATATTTT.

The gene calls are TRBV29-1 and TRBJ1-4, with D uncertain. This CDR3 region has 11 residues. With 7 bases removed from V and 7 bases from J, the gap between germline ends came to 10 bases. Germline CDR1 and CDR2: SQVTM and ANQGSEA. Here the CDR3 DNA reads TGCAGCGCAAACGGCGGTGAAAAACTGTTTTTT. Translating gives CSANGGEKLFF.

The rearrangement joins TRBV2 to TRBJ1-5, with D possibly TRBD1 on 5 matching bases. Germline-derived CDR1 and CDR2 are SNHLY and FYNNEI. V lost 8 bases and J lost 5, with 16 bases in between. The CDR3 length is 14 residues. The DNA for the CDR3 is TGTGCCAGCTCTCGGGAGCAGGGTTATCAGCCCCAGCATTTT. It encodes CASSREQGYQPQHF.

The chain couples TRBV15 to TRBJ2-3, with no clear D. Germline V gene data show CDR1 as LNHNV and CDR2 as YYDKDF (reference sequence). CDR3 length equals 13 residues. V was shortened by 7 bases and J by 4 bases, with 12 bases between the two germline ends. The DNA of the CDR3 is TGTGCCACCACATCGGTTTCCGCAGATACGCAGTATTTT. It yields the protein CATTSVSADTQYF.

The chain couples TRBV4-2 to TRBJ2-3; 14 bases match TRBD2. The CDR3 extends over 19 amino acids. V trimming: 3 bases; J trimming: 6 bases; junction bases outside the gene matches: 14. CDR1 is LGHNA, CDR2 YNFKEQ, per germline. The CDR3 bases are TGTGCCAGCAGCCAGGGACTAGCGGGAGCCTCCTTGGCCTTTGATACGCAGTATTTT. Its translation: CASSQGLAGASLAFDTQYF.

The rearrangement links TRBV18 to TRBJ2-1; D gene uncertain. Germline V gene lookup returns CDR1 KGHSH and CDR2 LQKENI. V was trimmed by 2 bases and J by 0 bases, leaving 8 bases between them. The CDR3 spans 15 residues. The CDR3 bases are TGTGCCAGCTCACCAGGAAGCGTCTCCTACAATGAGCAGTTCTTC. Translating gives CASSPGSVSYNEQFF.

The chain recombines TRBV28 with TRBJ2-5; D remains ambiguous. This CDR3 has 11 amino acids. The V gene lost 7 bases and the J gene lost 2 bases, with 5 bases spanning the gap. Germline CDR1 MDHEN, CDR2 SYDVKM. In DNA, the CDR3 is TGTGCCAGCAACAGACAAGAGACCCAGTACTTC. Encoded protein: CASNRQETQYF.

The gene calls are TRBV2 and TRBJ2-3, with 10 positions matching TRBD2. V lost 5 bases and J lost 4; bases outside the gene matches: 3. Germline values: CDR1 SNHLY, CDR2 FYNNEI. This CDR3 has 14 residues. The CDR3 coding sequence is TGTGCCAGCAGTTTAAGCGGGGGGGCAGATACGCAGTATTTT. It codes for CASSLSGGADTQYF.

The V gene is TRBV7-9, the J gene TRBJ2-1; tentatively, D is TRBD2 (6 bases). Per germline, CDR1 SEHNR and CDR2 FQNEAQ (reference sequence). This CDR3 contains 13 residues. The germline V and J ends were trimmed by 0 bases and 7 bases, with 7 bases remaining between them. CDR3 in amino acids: CASSLAGGNEQFF. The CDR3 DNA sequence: TGTGCCAGCAGCTTAGCCGGGGGTAATGAGCAGTTCTTC.

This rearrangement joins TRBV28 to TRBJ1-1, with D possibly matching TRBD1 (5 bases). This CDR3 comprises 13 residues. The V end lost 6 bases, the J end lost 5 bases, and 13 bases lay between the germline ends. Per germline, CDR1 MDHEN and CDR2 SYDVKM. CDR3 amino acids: CASRQPRGTEAFF. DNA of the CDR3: TGTGCCAGCAGGCAACCACGGGGGACTGAAGCTTTCTTT.

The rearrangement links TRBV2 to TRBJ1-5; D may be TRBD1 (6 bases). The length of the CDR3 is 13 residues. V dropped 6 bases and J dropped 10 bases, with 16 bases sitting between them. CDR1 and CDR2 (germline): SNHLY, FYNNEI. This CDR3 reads CASRGGIESPQHF. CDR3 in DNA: TGTGCCAGCAGGGGGGGCATAGAAAGCCCCCAGCATTTT. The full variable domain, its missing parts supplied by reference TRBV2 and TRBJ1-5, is EPEVTQTPSHQVTQMGQEVILRCVPISNHLYFYWYRQILGQKVEFLVSFYNNEISEKSEIFDDQFSVERPDGSNFTLKIRSTKLEDSAMYFCASRGGIESPQHFGDGTRLSIL.

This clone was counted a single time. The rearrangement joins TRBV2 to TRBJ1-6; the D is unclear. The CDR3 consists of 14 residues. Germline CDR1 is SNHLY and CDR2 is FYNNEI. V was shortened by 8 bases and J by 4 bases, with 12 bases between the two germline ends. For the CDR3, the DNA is TGTGCCAGCTTGTGGCAGCTGTATAATTCACCCCTCCACTTT. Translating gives CASLWQLYNSPLHF.

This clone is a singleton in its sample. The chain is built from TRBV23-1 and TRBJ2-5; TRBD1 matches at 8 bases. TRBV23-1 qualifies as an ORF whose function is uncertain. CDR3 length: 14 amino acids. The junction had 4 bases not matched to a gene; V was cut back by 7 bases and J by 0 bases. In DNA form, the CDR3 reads TGCGCCAGCATCCACAGGGGGGACCAAGAGACCCAGTACTTC. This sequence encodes CASIHRGDQETQYF.

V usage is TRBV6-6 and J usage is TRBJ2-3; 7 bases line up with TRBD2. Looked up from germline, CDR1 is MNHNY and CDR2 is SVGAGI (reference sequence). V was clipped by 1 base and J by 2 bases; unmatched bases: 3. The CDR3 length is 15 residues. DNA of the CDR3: TGTGCCAGCAGTTACTTGGGGGGGAACACAGATACGCAGTATTTT. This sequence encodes CASSYLGGNTDTQYF.

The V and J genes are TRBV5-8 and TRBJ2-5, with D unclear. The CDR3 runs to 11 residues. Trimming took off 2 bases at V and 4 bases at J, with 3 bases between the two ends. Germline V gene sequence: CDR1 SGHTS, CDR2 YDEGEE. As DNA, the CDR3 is TGTGCCAGCAGCTTTGGAGAGACCCAGTACTTC. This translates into CASSFGETQYF.

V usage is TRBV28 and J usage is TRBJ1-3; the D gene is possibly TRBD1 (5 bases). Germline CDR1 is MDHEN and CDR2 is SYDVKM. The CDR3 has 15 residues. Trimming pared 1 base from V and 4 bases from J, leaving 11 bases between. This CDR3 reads CASSLSGTVGNTIYF. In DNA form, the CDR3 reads TGTGCCAGCAGTTTATCGGGGACGGTCGGAAACACCATATATTTT. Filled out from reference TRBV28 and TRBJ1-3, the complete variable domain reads DVKVTQSSRYLVKRTGEKVFLECVQDMDHENMFWYRQDPGLGLRLIYFSYDVKMKEKGDIPEGYSVSREKKERFSLILESASTNQTSMYLCASSLSGTVGNTIYFGEGSWLTVV.